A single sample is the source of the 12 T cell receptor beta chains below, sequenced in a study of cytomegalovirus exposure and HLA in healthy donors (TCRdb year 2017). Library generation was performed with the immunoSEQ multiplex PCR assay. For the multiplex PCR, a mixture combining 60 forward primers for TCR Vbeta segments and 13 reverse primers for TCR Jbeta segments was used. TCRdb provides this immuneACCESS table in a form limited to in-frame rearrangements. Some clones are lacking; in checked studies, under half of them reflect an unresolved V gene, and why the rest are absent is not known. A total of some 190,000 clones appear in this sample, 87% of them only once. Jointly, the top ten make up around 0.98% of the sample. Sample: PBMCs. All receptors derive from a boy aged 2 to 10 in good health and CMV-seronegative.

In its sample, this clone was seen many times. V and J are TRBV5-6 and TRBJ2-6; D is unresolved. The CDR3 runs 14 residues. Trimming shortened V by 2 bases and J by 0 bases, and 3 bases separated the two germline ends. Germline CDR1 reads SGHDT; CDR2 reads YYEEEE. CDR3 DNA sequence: TGTGCCAGCAGCTTCCGCTCTGGGGCCAACGTCCTGACTTTC. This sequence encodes CASSFRSGANVLTF.

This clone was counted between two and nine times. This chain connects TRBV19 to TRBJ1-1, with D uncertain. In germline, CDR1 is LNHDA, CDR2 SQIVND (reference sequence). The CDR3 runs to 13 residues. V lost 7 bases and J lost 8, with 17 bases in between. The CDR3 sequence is CASTPPEGVEAFF. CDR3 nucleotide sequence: TGTGCCAGTACCCCCCCCGAGGGAGTGGAAGCTTTCTTT.

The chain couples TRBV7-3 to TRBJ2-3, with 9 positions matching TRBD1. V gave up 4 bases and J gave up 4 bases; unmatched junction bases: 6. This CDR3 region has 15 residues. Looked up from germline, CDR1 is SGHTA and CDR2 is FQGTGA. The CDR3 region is CASSSGQGVSDTQYF. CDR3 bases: TGTGCCAGCAGCTCGGGACAGGGAGTCTCAGATACGCAGTATTTT.

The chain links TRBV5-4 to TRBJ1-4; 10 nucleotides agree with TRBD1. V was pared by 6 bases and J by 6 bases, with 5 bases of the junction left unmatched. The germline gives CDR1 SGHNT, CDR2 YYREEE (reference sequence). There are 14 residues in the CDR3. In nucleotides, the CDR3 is TGTGCCAGCACCGTCGGGACAGGGGATGAAAAACTGTTTTTT. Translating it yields CASTVGTGDEKLFF.

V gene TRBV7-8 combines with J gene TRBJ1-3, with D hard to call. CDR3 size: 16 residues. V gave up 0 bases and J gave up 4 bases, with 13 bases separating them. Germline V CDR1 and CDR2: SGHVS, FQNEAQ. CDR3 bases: TGTGCCAGCAGCTTAGCCAGGCTTTTAGGAGGAAACACCATATATTTT. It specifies CASSLARLLGGNTIYF.

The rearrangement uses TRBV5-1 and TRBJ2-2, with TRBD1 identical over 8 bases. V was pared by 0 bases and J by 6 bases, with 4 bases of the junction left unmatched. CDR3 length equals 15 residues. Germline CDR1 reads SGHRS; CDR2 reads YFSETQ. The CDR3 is CASSLGTGRPGELFF. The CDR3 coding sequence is TGCGCCAGCAGCTTGGGGACAGGGCGACCCGGGGAGCTGTTTTTT.

CDR3 nucleotides: TGTGCCAGCGGGGATCCTGGGACTTTCTACGAGCAGTACTTC. Encoded protein: CASGDPGTFYEQYF. The chain combines TRBV6-5 with TRBJ2-7; a weak D match, TRBD2 (6 bases). The germline V gene encodes CDR1 MNHEY and CDR2 SVGAGI. The V and J ends lost 8 bases and 3 bases respectively, with 17 bases between them. CDR3 length equals 14 residues.

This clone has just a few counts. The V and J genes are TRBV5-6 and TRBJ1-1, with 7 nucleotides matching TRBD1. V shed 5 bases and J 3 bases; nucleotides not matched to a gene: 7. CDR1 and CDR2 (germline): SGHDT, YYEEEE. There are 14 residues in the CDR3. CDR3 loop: CASSQGVRDTEAFF. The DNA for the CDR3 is TGTGCCAGCAGTCAGGGGGTGCGGGACACTGAAGCTTTCTTT.

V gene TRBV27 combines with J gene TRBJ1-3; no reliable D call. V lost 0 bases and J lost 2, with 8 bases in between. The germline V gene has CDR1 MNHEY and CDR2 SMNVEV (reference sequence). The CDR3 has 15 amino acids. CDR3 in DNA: TGTGCCAGCAGTTTATCCGGCGGCACTGGAAACACCATATATTTT. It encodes CASSLSGGTGNTIYF.

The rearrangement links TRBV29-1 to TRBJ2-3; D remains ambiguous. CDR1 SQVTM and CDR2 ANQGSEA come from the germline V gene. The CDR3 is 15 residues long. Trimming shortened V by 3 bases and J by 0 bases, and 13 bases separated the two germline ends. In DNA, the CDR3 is TGCAGCGTTGACCAGGCAGCAGCTAGCACAGATACGCAGTATTTT. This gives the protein CSVDQAAASTDTQYF.

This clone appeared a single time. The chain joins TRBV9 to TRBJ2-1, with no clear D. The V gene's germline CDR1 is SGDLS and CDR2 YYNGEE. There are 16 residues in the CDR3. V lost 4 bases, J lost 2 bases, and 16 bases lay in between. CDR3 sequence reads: CASSSDSPSPYNEQFF. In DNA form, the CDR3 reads TGTGCCAGCAGCAGCGATAGTCCAAGCCCCTACAATGAGCAGTTCTTC.

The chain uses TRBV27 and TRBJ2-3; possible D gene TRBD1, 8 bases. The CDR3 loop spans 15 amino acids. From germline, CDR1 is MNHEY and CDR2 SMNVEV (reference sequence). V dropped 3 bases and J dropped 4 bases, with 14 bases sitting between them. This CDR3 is CASSFSTGGADTQYF. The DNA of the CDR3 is TGTGCCAGCAGTTTCTCTACAGGGGGGGCAGATACGCAGTATTTT.